What follows describes a single T cell receptor beta chain. The antigen is not known. The data stem from a study of OX40 agonist ivuxolimab in advanced cancers. Study results and limitations: Expanded peripheral T-cell antigen specificity went undetermined.

Some clones are missing from TCRdb's copy, which holds only in-frame ones; the method was immunoSEQ multiplex PCR. The sample holds 30,000 to 40,000 clones, 65% to 80% seen once. The CDR3 has 13 residues. From germline, CDR1 is MNHEY and CDR2 SMNVEV (reference sequence). The V and J ends lost 3 bases and 1 base respectively, with 7 bases between them. Material: CD4+ or CD8+ T cells sorted from blood, obtained in a trial of the OX40 agonist ivuxolimab. This rearrangement joins TRBV27 to TRBJ2-7, with D uncertain. The clonotype originates from an adult with an advanced solid tumor such as melanoma, head and neck, liver or kidney cancer. The CDR3 DNA is TGTGCCAGCAGTTTCCCTGGGTCCTACGAGCAGTACTTC. Translated: CASSFPGSYEQYF.